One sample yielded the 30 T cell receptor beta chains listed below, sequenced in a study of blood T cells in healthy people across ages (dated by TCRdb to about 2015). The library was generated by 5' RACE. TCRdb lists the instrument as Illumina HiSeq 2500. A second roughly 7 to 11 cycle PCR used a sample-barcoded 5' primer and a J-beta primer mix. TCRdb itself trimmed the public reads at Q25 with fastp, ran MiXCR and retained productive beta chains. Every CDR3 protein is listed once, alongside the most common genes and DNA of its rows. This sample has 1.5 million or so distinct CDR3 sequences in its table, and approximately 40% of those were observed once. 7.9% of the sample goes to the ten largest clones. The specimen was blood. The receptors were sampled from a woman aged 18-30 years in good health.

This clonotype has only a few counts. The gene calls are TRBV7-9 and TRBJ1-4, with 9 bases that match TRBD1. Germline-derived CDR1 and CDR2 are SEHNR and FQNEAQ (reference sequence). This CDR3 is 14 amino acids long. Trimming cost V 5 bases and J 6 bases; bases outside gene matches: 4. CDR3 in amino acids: CASSNRGRDEKLFF. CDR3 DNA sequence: TGTGCCAGCAGCAACAGGGGGCGGGATGAAAAACTGTTTTTT.

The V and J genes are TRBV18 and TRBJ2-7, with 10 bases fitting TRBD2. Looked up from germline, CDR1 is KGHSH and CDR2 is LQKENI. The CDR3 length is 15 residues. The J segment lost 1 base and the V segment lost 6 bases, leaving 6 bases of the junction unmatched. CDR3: CASSRSSGGSYEQYF. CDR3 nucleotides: TGTGCCAGCTCCCGCTCTAGCGGGGGTTCCTACGAGCAGTACTTC.

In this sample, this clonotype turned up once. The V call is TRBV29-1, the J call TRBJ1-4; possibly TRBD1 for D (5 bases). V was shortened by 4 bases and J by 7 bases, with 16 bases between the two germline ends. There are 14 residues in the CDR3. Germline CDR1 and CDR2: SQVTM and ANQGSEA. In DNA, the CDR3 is TGCAGCGTTGGTCGGGGGTACGGGTCTGAAAAACTGTTTTTT. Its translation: CSVGRGYGSEKLFF. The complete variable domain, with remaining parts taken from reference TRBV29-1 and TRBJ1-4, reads SAVISQKPSRDICQRGTSLTIQCQVDSQVTMMFWYRQQPGQSLTLIATANQGSEATYESGFVIDKFPISRPNLTFSTLTVSNMSPEDSSIYLCSVGRGYGSEKLFFGSGTQLSVL.

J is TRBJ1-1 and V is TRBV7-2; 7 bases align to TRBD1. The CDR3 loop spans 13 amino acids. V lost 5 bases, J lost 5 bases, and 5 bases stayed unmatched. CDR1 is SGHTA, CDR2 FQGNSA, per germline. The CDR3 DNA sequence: TGTGCCAGCAGCACCAGGGGGGGGACTGAAGCTTTCTTT. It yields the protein CASSTRGGTEAFF.

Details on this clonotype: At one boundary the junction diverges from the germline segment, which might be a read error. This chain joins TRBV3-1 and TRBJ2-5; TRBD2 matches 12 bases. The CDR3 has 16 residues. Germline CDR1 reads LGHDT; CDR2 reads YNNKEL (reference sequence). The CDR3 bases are TGTACCAGCAGCCTTACAGGACTAGCGGGATCAGAGACCCAGTACTTC. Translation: CTSSLTGLAGSETQYF.

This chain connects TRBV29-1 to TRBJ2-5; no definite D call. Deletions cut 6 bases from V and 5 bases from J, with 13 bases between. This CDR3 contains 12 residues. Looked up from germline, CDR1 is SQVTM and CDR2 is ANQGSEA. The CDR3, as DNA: TGCAGCGTGACATCAGGAGCTGAGACCCAGTACTTC. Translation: CSVTSGAETQYF.

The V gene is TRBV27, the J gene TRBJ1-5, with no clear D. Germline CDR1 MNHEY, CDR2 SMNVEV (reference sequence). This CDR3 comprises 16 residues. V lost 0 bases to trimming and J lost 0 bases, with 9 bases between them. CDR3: CASSLSGKASNQPQHF. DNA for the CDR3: TGTGCCAGCAGTTTATCAGGGAAGGCTAGCAATCAGCCCCAGCATTTT.

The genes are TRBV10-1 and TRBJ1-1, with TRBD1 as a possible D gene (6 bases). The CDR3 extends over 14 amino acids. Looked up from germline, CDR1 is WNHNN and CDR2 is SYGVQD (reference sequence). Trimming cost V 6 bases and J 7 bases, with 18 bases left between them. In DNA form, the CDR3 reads TGCGCCAGCAGCCCCTCGGGGGGCCGCGTTGAAGCTTTCTTT. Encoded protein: CASSPSGGRVEAFF.

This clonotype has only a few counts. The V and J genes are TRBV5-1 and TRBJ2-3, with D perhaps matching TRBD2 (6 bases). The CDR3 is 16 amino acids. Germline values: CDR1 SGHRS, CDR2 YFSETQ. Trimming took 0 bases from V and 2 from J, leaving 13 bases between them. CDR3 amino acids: CASSLARGTNTDTQYF. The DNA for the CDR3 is TGCGCCAGCAGCTTGGCGCGGGGAACCAACACAGATACGCAGTATTTT.

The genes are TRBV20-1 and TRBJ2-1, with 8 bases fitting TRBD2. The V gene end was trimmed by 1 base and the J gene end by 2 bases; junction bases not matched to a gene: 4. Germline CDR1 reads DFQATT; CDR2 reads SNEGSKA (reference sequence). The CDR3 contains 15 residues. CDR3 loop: CSARVRGLAYNEQFF. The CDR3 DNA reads TGCAGTGCTAGAGTCAGGGGACTAGCCTACAATGAGCAGTTCTTC.

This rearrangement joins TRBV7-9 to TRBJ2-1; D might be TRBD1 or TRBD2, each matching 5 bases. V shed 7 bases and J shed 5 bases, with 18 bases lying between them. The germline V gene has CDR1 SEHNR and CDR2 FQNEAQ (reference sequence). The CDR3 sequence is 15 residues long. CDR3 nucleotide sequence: TGTGCCAGCACCAATGGGTGGGGACCTCACAATGAGCAGTTCTTC. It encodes CASTNGWGPHNEQFF.

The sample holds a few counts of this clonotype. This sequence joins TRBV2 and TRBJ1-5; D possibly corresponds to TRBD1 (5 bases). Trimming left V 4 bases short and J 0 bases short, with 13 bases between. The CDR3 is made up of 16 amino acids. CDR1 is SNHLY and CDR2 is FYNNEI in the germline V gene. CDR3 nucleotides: TGTGCCAGCAGTGTTTCTGGGACTTCTAGCAATCAGCCCCAGCATTTT. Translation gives CASSVSGTSSNQPQHF.

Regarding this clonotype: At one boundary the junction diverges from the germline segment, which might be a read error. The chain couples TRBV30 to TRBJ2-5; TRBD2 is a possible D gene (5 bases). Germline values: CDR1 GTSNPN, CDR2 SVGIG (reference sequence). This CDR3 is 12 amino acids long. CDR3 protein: CAGSPGWETQYF. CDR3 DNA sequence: TGTGCCGGGAGTCCGGGGTGGGAGACCCAGTACTTC.

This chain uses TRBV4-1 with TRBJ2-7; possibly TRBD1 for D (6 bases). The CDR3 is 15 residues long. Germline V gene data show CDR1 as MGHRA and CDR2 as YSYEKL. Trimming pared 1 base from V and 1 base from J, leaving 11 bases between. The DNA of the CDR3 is TGCGCCAGCAGCCAAGTTCTCAGGGGTTCCTACGAGCAGTACTTC. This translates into CASSQVLRGSYEQYF.

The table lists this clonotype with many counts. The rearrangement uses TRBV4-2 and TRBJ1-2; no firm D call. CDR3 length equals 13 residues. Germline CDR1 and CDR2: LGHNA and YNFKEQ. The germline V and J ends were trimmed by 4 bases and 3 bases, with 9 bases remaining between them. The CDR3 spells CASSLGSYYGYTF. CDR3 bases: TGTGCCAGCAGCCTCGGGAGCTACTATGGCTACACCTTC.

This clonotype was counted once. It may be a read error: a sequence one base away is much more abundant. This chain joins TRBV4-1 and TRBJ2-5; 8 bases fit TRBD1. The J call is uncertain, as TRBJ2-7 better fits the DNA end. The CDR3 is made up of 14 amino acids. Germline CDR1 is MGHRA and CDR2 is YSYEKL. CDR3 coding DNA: TGCACCAGCAGCCAAGACGGGACAGGTAGCGAGCAGTACTTC. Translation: CTSSQDGTGSEQYF.

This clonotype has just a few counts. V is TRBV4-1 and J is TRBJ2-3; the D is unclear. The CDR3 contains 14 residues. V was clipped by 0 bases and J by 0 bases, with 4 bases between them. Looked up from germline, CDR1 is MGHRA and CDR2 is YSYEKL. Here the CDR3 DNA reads TGCGCCAGCAGCCAAGATGCTAGCACAGATACGCAGTATTTT. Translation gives CASSQDASTDTQYF.

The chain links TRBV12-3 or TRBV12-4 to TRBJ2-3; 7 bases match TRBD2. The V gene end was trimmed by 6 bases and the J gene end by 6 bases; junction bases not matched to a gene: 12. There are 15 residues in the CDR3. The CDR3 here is CASRKPGRGDDTQYF. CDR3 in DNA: TGTGCCAGCAGGAAACCGGGACGGGGGGATGATACGCAGTATTTT.

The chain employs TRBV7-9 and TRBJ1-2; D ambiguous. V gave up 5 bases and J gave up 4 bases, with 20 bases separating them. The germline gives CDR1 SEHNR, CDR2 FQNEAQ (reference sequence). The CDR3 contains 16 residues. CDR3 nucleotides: TGTGCCAGCAGCGGTGAAAGCGTCCTCCTGGGCTATGGCTACACCTTC. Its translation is CASSGESVLLGYGYTF. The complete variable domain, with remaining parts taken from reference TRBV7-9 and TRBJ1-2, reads DTGVSQNPRHKITKRGQNVTFRCDPISEHNRLYWYRQTLGQGPEFLTYFQNEAQLEKSRLLSDRFSAERPKGSFSTLEIQRTEQGDSAMYLCASSGESVLLGYGYTFGSGTRLTVV.

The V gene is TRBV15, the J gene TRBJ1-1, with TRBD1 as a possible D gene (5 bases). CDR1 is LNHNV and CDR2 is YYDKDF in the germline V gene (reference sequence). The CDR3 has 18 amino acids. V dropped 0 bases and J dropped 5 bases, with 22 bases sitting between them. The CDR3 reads CATSREEPTGRSKTEAFF. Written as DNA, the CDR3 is TGTGCCACCAGCAGAGAAGAACCCACGGGACGGTCGAAGACTGAAGCTTTCTTT.

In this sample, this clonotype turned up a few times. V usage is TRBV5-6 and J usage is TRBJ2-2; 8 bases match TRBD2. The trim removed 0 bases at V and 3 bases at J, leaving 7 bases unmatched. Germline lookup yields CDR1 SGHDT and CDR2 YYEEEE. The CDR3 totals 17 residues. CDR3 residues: CASSLAHTSGHTGELFF. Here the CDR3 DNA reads TGTGCCAGCAGCTTGGCCCATACTAGCGGTCACACCGGGGAGCTGTTTTTT. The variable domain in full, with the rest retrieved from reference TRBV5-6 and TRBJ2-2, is DAGVTQSPTHLIKTRGQQVTLRCSPKSGHDTVSWYQQALGQGPQFIFQYYEEEERQRGNFPDRFSGHQFPNYSSELNVNALLLGDSALYLCASSLAHTSGHTGELFFGEGSRLTVL.

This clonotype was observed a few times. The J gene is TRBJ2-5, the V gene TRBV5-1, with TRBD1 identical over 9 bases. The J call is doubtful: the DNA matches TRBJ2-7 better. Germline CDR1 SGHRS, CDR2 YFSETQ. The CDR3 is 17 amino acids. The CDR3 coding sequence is TGCGCCAGCAGCCCAGAGGGGACAGGGCTAGTTCCCTACGAGCAGTACTTC. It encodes CASSPEGTGLVPYEQYF.

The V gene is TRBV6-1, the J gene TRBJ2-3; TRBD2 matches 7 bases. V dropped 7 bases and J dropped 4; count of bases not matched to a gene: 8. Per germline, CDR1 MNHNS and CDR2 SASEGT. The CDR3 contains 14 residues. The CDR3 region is CASKAGRGSDTQYF. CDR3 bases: TGTGCCAGCAAAGCGGGGCGGGGGTCAGATACGCAGTATTTT.

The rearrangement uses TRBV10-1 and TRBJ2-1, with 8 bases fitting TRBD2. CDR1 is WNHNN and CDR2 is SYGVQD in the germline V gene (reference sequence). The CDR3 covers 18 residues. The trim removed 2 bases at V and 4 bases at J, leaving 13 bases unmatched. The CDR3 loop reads CASSENPGSGSRYNEQFF. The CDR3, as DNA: TGCGCCAGCAGTGAGAACCCAGGGAGCGGGAGCCGATACAATGAGCAGTTCTTC.

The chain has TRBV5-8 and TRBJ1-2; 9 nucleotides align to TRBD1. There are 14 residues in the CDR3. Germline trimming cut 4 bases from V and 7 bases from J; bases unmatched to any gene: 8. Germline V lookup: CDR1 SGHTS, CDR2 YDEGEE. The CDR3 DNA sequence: TGTGCCAGCAGCCCTGTACAGGGGGCCGCTGGCTACACCTTC. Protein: CASSPVQGAAGYTF.

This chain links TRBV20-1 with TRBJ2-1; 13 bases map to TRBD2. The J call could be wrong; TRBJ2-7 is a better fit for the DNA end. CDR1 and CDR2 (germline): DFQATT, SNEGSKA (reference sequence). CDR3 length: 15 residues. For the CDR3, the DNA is TGCAGTGCTGGACTAGCGGGGGACTCCTACAATGAGCAGTACTTC. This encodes CSAGLAGDSYNEQYF.

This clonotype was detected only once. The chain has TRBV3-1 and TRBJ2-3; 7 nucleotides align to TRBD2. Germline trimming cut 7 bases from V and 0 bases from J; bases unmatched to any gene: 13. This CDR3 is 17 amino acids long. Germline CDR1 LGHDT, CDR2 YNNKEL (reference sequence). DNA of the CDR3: TGTGCCAGCACCACATGGGGAGGGGCCACGAGCACAGATACGCAGTATTTT. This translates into CASTTWGGATSTDTQYF.

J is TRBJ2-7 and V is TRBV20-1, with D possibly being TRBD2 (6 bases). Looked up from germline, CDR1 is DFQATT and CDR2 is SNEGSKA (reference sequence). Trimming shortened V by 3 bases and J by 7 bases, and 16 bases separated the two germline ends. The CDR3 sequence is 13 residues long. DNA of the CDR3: TGCAGTGCTAGGCGGGGCTCCTACAATGAGCAGTACTTC. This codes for CSARRGSYNEQYF.

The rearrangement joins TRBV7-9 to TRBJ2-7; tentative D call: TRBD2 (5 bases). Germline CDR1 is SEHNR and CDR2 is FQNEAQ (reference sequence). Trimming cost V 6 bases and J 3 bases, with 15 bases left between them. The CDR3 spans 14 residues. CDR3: CASSYPGEGYEQYF. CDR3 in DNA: TGTGCCAGCAGTTACCCCGGGGAAGGCTACGAGCAGTACTTC.

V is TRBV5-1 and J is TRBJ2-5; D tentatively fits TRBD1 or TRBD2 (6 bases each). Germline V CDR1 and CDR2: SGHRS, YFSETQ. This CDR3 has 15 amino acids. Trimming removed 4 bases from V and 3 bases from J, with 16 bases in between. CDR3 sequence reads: CASSVLIGGKETQYF. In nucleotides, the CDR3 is TGCGCCAGCAGCGTTTTAATAGGGGGGAAAGAGACCCAGTACTTC. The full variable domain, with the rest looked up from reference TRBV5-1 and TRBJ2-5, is KAGVTQTPRYLIKTRGQQVTLSCSPISGHRSVSWYQQTPGQGLQFLFEYFSETQRNKGNFPGRFSGRQFSNSRSEMNVSTLELGDSALYLCASSVLIGGKETQYFGPGTRLLVL.